The 30 T cell receptor beta chains reported below all come from one sample, sequenced in a study of cytomegalovirus exposure and HLA in healthy donors. This PCR relied on a set of 60 Vbeta primers and 13 Jbeta primers. Assay used: immunoSEQ multiplex PCR; TCRdb lists only in-frame clones, some missing. In the table there are 150,000 to 200,000 clones, 81% of which are singletons. Source material: PBMCs. Every receptor here comes from a woman between 18 and 29 years old in good health and CMV-seropositive.

CDR3 DNA sequence: TGTGCCAGCAGTCCCGGGTTCGAAGCTTTCTTT. Translating it yields CASSPGFEAFF. This chain links TRBV25-1 with TRBJ1-1; D remains ambiguous. Germline lookup yields CDR1 MGHDK and CDR2 SYGVNS. V dropped 5 bases and J dropped 8 bases, with 9 bases sitting between them. The CDR3 extends over 11 amino acids.

Regarding this clone: A junction end diverges from the germline sequence, so it may reflect a read error. Different DNA sequences within this sample yield the same CDR3. The chain uses TRBV9 and TRBJ2-1, with 11 bases matching TRBD2. Germline V gives CDR1 SGDLS, CDR2 YYNGEE. The CDR3 extends over 19 amino acids. CDR3 region: CASTPGGSSGGAMDNEQFF. The CDR3 coding sequence is TGCGCCAGCACCCCCGGGGGCAGTAGCGGGGGGGCCATGGACAATGAGCAGTTCTTC.

There are a few counts of this clone. The chain is built from TRBV18 and TRBJ2-2; a possible D gene is TRBD1 (6 bases). Germline CDR1 reads KGHSH; CDR2 reads LQKENI. There are 14 residues in the CDR3. Trimming stripped 2 bases from V and 3 bases from J, with 7 bases between. CDR3 in amino acids: CASSPDRYTGELFF. In nucleotides, the CDR3 is TGTGCCAGCTCACCAGACAGGTACACCGGGGAGCTGTTTTTT. Full variable domain (rest looked up from reference TRBV18 and TRBJ2-2): NAGVMQNPRHLVRRRGQEARLRCSPMKGHSHVYWYRQLPEEGLKFMVYLQKENIIDESGMPKERFSAEFPKEGPSILRIQQVVRGDSAAYFCASSPDRYTGELFFGEGSRLTVL.

As to this clone: Germline and junction disagree at one end, which may indicate a read error. This chain connects TRBV11-2 to TRBJ2-6, with TRBD2 matching 7 bases. CDR3 length equals 17 residues. CDR1 and CDR2 from the germline V gene are SGHAT and FQNNGV. The CDR3 DNA reads TGTGCCAGCAGCCTGAGCGGGACGGGCTCTGGGGCCAACGGCCTGACTTTC. It codes for CASSLSGTGSGANGLTF.

The CDR3 region is CASSLWAAGSNQPQHF. In nucleotides, the CDR3 is TGTGCCAGCAGTTTATGGGCGGCGGGTAGCAATCAGCCCCAGCATTTT. The chain employs TRBV28 and TRBJ1-5; D uncertain. Between the trimmed V and J ends, which lost 0 bases and 0 bases, there was a span of 9 bases. Germline V lookup: CDR1 MDHEN, CDR2 SYDVKM. The CDR3 has 16 amino acids.

The genes are TRBV2 and TRBJ1-4; D is perhaps TRBD1 (6 bases). From germline, CDR1 is SNHLY and CDR2 FYNNEI. This CDR3 has 15 residues. V was cut by 6 bases and J by 4 bases, with 15 bases left in between. The CDR3 here is CASSVQGGGNEKLFF. The CDR3 DNA follows: TGTGCCAGCAGCGTCCAGGGAGGGGGTAATGAAAAACTGTTTTTT.

The V call is TRBV15, the J call TRBJ1-1; D unclear. Germline loops: CDR1 LNHNV, CDR2 YYDKDF (reference sequence). This CDR3 region has 13 residues. Trimming removed 2 bases from V and 5 bases from J, with 9 bases in between. CDR3 nucleotides: TGTGCCACCAGCAGAAGGTCCGGGACTGAAGCTTTCTTT. As protein: CATSRRSGTEAFF.

The gene calls are TRBV11-2 and TRBJ1-6, with D perhaps TRBD1 (5 bases). CDR3 length equals 16 residues. The germline gives CDR1 SGHAT, CDR2 FQNNGV. Trimming shortened V by 1 base and J by 7 bases, and 14 bases separated the two germline ends. CDR3 region: CASSLGGWGENSPLHF. For the CDR3, the DNA is TGTGCCAGCAGCTTAGGGGGTTGGGGCGAAAATTCACCCCTCCACTTT.

The V gene is TRBV4-1, the J gene TRBJ2-6, with a tentative D call TRBD1 (6 bases). Germline CDR1 reads MGHRA; CDR2 reads YSYEKL. Deletions cut 5 bases from V and 1 base from J, with 24 bases between. This CDR3 comprises 20 residues. The CDR3, as DNA: TGCGCCAGCAGCTCTGGCTCCTTGGGGGCAGAAGTGTCTGGGGCCAACGTCCTGACTTTC. Translated, it gives CASSSGSLGAEVSGANVLTF.

The chain uses TRBV19 and TRBJ2-7, with 8 bases that match TRBD2. Unmatched junction bases numbered 5, after V lost 10 bases and J lost 0 bases. Germline V gene sequence: CDR1 LNHDA, CDR2 SQIVND (reference sequence). This CDR3 has 13 residues. The CDR3 bases are TGTGCCACCCAGCGGGGGACCTCCTACGAGCAGTACTTC. The encoded protein is CATQRGTSYEQYF.

This chain links TRBV7-6 with TRBJ2-1, with 10 bases fitting TRBD2. Trimming cost V 4 bases and J 8 bases; bases outside gene matches: 8. This CDR3 spans 15 amino acids. CDR1 SGHVS and CDR2 FNYEAQ come from the germline V gene. The CDR3: CASSSSGGGRDEQFF. The CDR3 bases are TGTGCCAGCAGCTCCAGCGGGGGGGGGCGCGATGAGCAGTTCTTC.

As to this clone: A junction end diverges from the germline sequence, so it may reflect a read error. J is TRBJ2-7 and V is TRBV7-9; D possibly corresponds to TRBD1 (5 bases). This CDR3 has 15 residues. The germline CDR1 and CDR2 sequences are SEHNR and FQNEAQ (reference sequence). CDR3 loop: CSSSRTGVSGYEQYF. For the CDR3, the DNA is TGTTCCAGCAGCCGAACAGGAGTGTCAGGATACGAGCAGTACTTC. Full variable domain (rest looked up from reference TRBV7-9 and TRBJ2-7): DTGVSQNPRHKITKRGQNVTFRCDPISEHNRLYWYRQTLGQGPEFLTYFQNEAQLEKSRLLSDRFSAERPKGSFSTLEIQRTEQGDSAMYLCSSSRTGVSGYEQYFGPGTRLTVT.

This clone was seen just once. The V and J genes are TRBV5-4 and TRBJ2-6, with D possibly TRBD1 on 6 matching bases. The CDR3 is 15 residues long. Trimming pared 6 bases from V and 2 bases from J, leaving 12 bases between. From germline, CDR1 is SGHNT and CDR2 YYREEE (reference sequence). The CDR3: CASKTGLPGANVLTF. The CDR3 DNA is TGTGCCAGCAAGACAGGACTCCCTGGGGCCAACGTCCTGACTTTC. The variable domain in full, with the rest retrieved from reference TRBV5-4 and TRBJ2-6, is ETGVTQSPTHLIKTRGQQVTLRCSSQSGHNTVSWYQQALGQGPQFIFQYYREEENGRGNFPPRFSGLQFPNYSSELNVNALELDDSALYLCASKTGLPGANVLTFGAGSRLTVL.

The rearrangement links TRBV6-5 to TRBJ2-2, with D possibly being TRBD2 (6 bases). The germline V gene has CDR1 MNHEY and CDR2 SVGAGI. The V gene lost 8 bases and the J gene lost 10 bases, with 14 bases spanning the gap. The CDR3 runs 12 residues. CDR3 sequence: CASWQEGTELFF. CDR3 coding DNA: TGTGCCAGCTGGCAGGAGGGTACGGAGCTGTTTTTT.

The V gene is TRBV30, the J gene TRBJ1-1; weak D call: TRBD1 (5 bases). The CDR3 contains 12 residues. Trimming pared 7 bases from V and 7 bases from J, leaving 16 bases between. Looked up from germline, CDR1 is GTSNPN and CDR2 is SVGIG (reference sequence). CDR3 bases: TGTGCCTCCGCTTGGGGCGGAGATGAAGCTTTCTTT. It codes for CASAWGGDEAFF.

This clone was recorded a few times. The rearrangement joins TRBV2 to TRBJ1-4, with D perhaps matching TRBD1 (6 bases). V was cut by 6 bases and J by 6 bases, with 17 bases left in between. CDR1 and CDR2 from the germline V gene are SNHLY and FYNNEI. The CDR3 is made up of 15 amino acids. CDR3 nucleotide sequence: TGTGCCAGCAGGACAGGCGGCCGCTTGGATGAAAAACTGTTTTTT. Translation gives CASRTGGRLDEKLFF.

For this clone: One end of the junction does not line up with germline, which may come from a read error. This chain connects TRBV5-1 to TRBJ2-6; 8 bases are shared with TRBD1. Germline V gives CDR1 SGHRS, CDR2 YFSETQ. The CDR3 is 16 residues long. The CDR3 bases are TGCGCCAGCAGCTTGCAGGGGGCGACTGGGGCCAACGTTCTGACTTTC. This gives the protein CASSLQGATGANVLTF.

This chain joins TRBV19 and TRBJ1-2, with TRBD1 matching 7 bases. CDR3 length: 14 amino acids. Germline V CDR1 and CDR2: LNHDA, SQIVND (reference sequence). The J segment lost 0 bases and the V segment lost 4 bases, leaving 2 bases of the junction unmatched. DNA for the CDR3: TGTGCCAGTAGTACCGGGACAGCTAACTATGGCTACACCTTC. Amino acid sequence: CASSTGTANYGYTF.

The gene calls are TRBV7-9 and TRBJ2-7, with 7 bases matching TRBD1. The CDR3 consists of 14 residues. Germline assignment: CDR1 SEHNR and CDR2 FQNEAQ (reference sequence). The V and J ends lost 5 bases and 0 bases, in that order; junction bases with no gene match: 4. CDR3 sequence reads: CASSLRDSSYEQYF. Written as DNA, the CDR3 is TGTGCCAGCAGCCTGAGGGACAGCTCCTACGAGCAGTACTTC.

The chain has TRBV7-7 and TRBJ1-5; possible D gene TRBD1, 5 bases. CDR3 length: 12 amino acids. Germline lookup yields CDR1 SSHAT and CDR2 FNYEAQ (reference sequence). Trimming left V 3 bases short and J 9 bases short, with 9 bases between. As DNA, the CDR3 is TGTGCCAGCAGCTTCAGGGCGCGGCCCCAGCATTTT. Translating it yields CASSFRARPQHF. The whole variable domain, remainder taken from reference TRBV7-7 and TRBJ1-5, is GAGVSQSPRYKVTKRGQDVTLRCDPISSHATLYWYQQALGQGPEFLTYFNYEAQPDKSGLPSDRFSAERPEGSISTLTIQRTEQRDSAMYRCASSFRARPQHFGDGTRLSIL.

This chain joins TRBV28 and TRBJ1-5; tentative D call: TRBD1 (5 bases). With 2 bases removed from V and 7 bases from J, the gap between germline ends came to 15 bases. The length of the CDR3 is 15 residues. Looked up from germline, CDR1 is MDHEN and CDR2 is SYDVKM. For the CDR3, the DNA is TGTGCCAGCAGTTTAGCGGGGCCACAGGAACAGCCCCAGCATTTT. Translated, it gives CASSLAGPQEQPQHF.

The gene calls are TRBV11-2 and TRBJ1-1; D unresolved. Trimming removed 1 base from V and 0 bases from J, with 3 bases in between. The CDR3 sequence is 13 residues long. Germline V CDR1 and CDR2: SGHAT, FQNNGV. The CDR3 loop is CASSLVVNTEAFF. CDR3 bases: TGTGCCAGCAGCTTAGTAGTGAACACTGAAGCTTTCTTT.

The chain carries TRBV5-4 and TRBJ1-4; no clear D. Germline V gene sequence: CDR1 SGHNT, CDR2 YYREEE (reference sequence). Between the trimmed V and J ends, which lost 0 bases and 5 bases, there was a span of 8 bases. The CDR3 has 14 residues. In DNA, the CDR3 is TGTGCCAGCAGCTTGGGGTCAGAAAATGAAAAACTGTTTTTT. Translating gives CASSLGSENEKLFF.

The chain carries TRBV27 and TRBJ2-3; perhaps TRBD2 as D (6 bases). The CDR3 spans 17 residues. Germline assignment: CDR1 MNHEY and CDR2 SMNVEV (reference sequence). V was cut by 4 bases and J by 0 bases, with 17 bases left in between. In nucleotides, the CDR3 is TGTGCCAGCAGTTCCGCCCTGACTAGTACTAGCACAGATACGCAGTATTTT. This encodes CASSSALTSTSTDTQYF.

The gene calls are TRBV7-3 and TRBJ2-3; D may be TRBD2 (5 bases). Trimming removed 5 bases from V and 5 bases from J, with 14 bases in between. Germline CDR1 SGHTA, CDR2 FQGTGA. This CDR3 region has 14 residues. The CDR3 sequence is CASSPLAPGDTQYF. The CDR3 DNA is TGTGCCAGCAGCCCTCTAGCCCCTGGAGATACGCAGTATTTT. Filled out from reference TRBV7-3 and TRBJ2-3, the complete variable domain reads GAGVSQTPSNKVTEKGKYVELRCDPISGHTALYWYRQSLGQGPEFLIYFQGTGAADDSGLPNDRFFAVRPEGSVSTLKIQRTERGDSAVYLCASSPLAPGDTQYFGPGTRLTVL.

J is TRBJ2-2 and V is TRBV19; 7 positions match TRBD2. Germline CDR1 is LNHDA and CDR2 is SQIVND (reference sequence). The CDR3 spans 16 residues. The junction had 7 bases not matched to a gene; V was cut back by 5 bases and J by 1 base. Written as DNA, the CDR3 is TGTGCCAGTAGTTCGGCTAGCGGACAGAACACCGGGGAGCTGTTTTTT. Translation gives CASSSASGQNTGELFF.

The chain uses TRBV15 and TRBJ1-1, with TRBD1 identical over 7 bases. This CDR3 contains 14 residues. Germline V gene lookup returns CDR1 LNHNV and CDR2 YYDKDF (reference sequence). The ends lost 0 bases at V and 8 bases at J; junction bases unmatched: 6. CDR3 protein: CATSRDVQGREAFF. The CDR3 bases are TGTGCCACCAGCAGAGACGTACAGGGGAGGGAAGCTTTCTTT.

The J gene is TRBJ2-7, the V gene TRBV9; 7 positions agree with TRBD1. V shed 0 bases, J shed 1 base, and the junction held 4 bases outside the gene matches. Looked up from germline, CDR1 is SGDLS and CDR2 is YYNGEE. CDR3 length: 15 amino acids. CDR3 in DNA: TGTGCCAGCAGCGTAGGAGGCAGGGGGTCCTACGAGCAGTACTTC. Amino acid sequence: CASSVGGRGSYEQYF.

In its sample, this clone was seen once. V usage is TRBV6-1 and J usage is TRBJ1-5; perhaps TRBD1 as D (5 bases). The CDR3 spans 12 residues. Germline V gene sequence: CDR1 MNHNS, CDR2 SASEGT. V lost 9 bases and J lost 8, with 14 bases in between. The chain's CDR3 is CARGGGDEPQHF. The DNA of the CDR3 is TGTGCCAGGGGGGGAGGGGACGAGCCCCAGCATTTT.

The chain joins TRBV6-5 to TRBJ2-2; 7 bases fit TRBD1. With 5 bases clipped from V and 5 bases from J, the junction kept 8 bases outside the gene matches. CDR1 and CDR2 from the germline V gene are MNHEY and SVGAGI. The CDR3 contains 15 residues. CDR3: CASSRDREGTGELFF. The CDR3 coding sequence is TGTGCCAGCAGTCGTGACAGGGAAGGGACCGGGGAGCTGTTTTTT.